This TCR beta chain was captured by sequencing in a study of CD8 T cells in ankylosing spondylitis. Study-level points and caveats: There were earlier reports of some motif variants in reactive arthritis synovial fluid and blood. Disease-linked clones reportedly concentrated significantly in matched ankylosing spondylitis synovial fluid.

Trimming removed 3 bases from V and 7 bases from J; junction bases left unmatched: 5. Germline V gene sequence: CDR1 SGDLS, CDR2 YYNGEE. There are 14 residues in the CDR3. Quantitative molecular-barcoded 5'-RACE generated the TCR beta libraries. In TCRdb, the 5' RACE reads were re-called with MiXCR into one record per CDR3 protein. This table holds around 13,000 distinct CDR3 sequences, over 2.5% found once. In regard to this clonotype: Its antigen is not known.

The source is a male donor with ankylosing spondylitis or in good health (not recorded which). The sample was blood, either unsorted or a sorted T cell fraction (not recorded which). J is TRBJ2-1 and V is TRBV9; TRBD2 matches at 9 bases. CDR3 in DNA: TGTGCCAGCAGCGAGCGGACTAGCGTAAATGAGCAGTTCTTC. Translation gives CASSERTSVNEQFF.